This T cell receptor (beta chain) is from a study of cytotoxic CD8 clonotypes in ibrutinib-treated CLL. Germline lookup yields CDR1 SGHRS and CDR2 YFSETQ. The V gene end was trimmed by 4 bases and the J gene end by 0 bases; junction bases not matched to a gene: 3. There are 14 residues in the CDR3. This table comes from immunoSEQ multiplex PCR, and its TCRdb copy is limited to in-frame clones, with some not included. Altogether about 18,000 clones are present, about 81% being singletons, with the ten largest covering about a sixth. The V call is TRBV5-1, the J call TRBJ2-7; 8 positions agree with TRBD1. This specimen was PBMCs, taken before ibrutinib treatment. This receptor was taken from a human donor with chronic lymphocytic leukemia. The chain's CDR3 is CASSTGQGSYEQYF. DNA of the CDR3: TGCGCCAGCAGCACCGGACAGGGCTCCTACGAGCAGTACTTC.